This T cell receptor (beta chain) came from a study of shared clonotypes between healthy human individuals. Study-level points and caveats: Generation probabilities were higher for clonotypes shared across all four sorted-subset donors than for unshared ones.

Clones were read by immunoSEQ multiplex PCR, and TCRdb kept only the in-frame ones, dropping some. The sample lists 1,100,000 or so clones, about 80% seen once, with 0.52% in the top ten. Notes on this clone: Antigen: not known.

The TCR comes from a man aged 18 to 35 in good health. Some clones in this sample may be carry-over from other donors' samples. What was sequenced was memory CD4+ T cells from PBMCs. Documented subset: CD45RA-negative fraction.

The CDR3 DNA is TGTGCCAGCAGCGTAGGACAGATACGCTCCTACGAGCAGTACTTC. Residues: CASSVGQIRSYEQYF. V is TRBV5-5 and J is TRBJ2-7, with D perhaps TRBD1 (6 bases). Germline V gene sequence: CDR1 SGHKS, CDR2 YYEKEE (reference sequence). Between the trimmed V and J ends, which lost 4 bases and 0 bases, there was a span of 14 bases. CDR3 length: 15 amino acids.